This is a list of T cell receptor beta chains from one sample in a study of CD8 T cells in ankylosing spondylitis. Via MiXCR, TCRdb re-called the 5' RACE reads, giving one row per CDR3 protein. Of about 480,000 distinct CDR3 sequences in the sample, roughly 15% were seen once. Sample: blood, either unsorted or a sorted T cell fraction (not recorded which). The receptors shown here come from a male donor with ankylosing spondylitis. CDR3s include the opening cysteine and the closing phenylalanine or tryptophan. The order of the fields is CDR3 protein, CDR3 DNA, D gene, clone size, V gene, J gene. The D gene is left open where the match is weak. Clone size is shown for a subset of rows, as once, few, many or a class of expanded clone.

CDR3 protein: CASSQERRSYGYTF; CDR3 DNA: TGTGCCAGCAGCCAAGAGAGACGGTCCTATGGCTACACCTTC; D gene: NA; clone size: few; V gene: TRBV4-2; J gene: TRBJ1-2
CDR3 protein: CSETGGLHEQFF; CDR3 DNA: TGCAGTGAGACAGGGGGTTTACATGAGCAGTTCTTC; D gene: TRBD1; clone size: NA; V gene: TRBV20-1; J gene: TRBJ2-1
CDR3 protein: CASKITGGETQYF; CDR3 DNA: TGTGCCAGCAAAATAACGGGGGGAGAGACCCAGTACTTC; D gene: TRBD2; clone size: few; V gene: TRBV6-2/TRBV6-3; J gene: TRBJ2-5
CDR3 protein: CASRRAYGGLEETQYF; CDR3 DNA: TGTGCCAGCAGGCGCGCCTACGGGGGACTTGAAGAGACCCAGTACTTC; D gene: NA; clone size: NA; V gene: TRBV6-2/TRBV6-3; J gene: TRBJ2-5
CDR3 protein: CASTPRLGLAVYEQYF; CDR3 DNA: TGTGCCAGCACACCTCGGTTGGGACTAGCGGTCTACGAGCAGTACTTC; D gene: TRBD2; clone size: NA; V gene: TRBV3-1; J gene: TRBJ2-7
CDR3 protein: CASSVGGRTATNEILFF; CDR3 DNA: TGCGCCAGCAGCGTGGGGGGACGTACTGCAACTAATGAAATACTGTTTTTT; D gene: NA; clone size: NA; V gene: TRBV5-1; J gene: TRBJ1-4
CDR3 protein: CAESGPSLSTDTQYF; CDR3 DNA: TGTGCGGAGTCGGGGCCTAGCTTAAGCACAGATACGCAGTATTTT; D gene: NA; clone size: NA; V gene: TRBV7-9; J gene: TRBJ2-3
CDR3 protein: CASSLFGSQETQYF; CDR3 DNA: TGCGCCAGCAGCTTGTTCGGGTCCCAAGAGACCCAGTACTTC; D gene: NA; clone size: NA; V gene: TRBV5-1; J gene: TRBJ2-5
CDR3 protein: CASSSGVNFYEQYF; CDR3 DNA: TGTGCCAGCAGCTCCGGGGTAAACTTCTACGAGCAGTACTTC; D gene: NA; clone size: few; V gene: TRBV7-9; J gene: TRBJ2-7
CDR3 protein: CASSRDRGEAEAFF; CDR3 DNA: TGTGCCAGCAGCCGGGACAGGGGAGAAGCTGAAGCTTTCTTT; D gene: TRBD1; clone size: few; V gene: TRBV7-3; J gene: TRBJ1-1
CDR3 protein: CASSFPGGTSGPINEQFF; CDR3 DNA: TGTGCCAGCAGTTTCCCCGGGGGGACTAGCGGGCCCATAAATGAGCAGTTCTTC; D gene: TRBD2; clone size: NA; V gene: TRBV12-3/TRBV12-4; J gene: TRBJ2-1
CDR3 protein: CASSRSPDTQYF; CDR3 DNA: TGTGCCAGCAGTAGGAGCCCAGATACGCAGTATTTT; D gene: NA; clone size: many; V gene: TRBV2; J gene: TRBJ2-3
CDR3 protein: CASSQVGSDQETQYF; CDR3 DNA: TGTGCCAGCAGCCAAGTCGGGTCGGATCAAGAGACCCAGTACTTC; D gene: NA; clone size: NA; V gene: TRBV3-1; J gene: TRBJ2-5
CDR3 protein: CASSDRGGHQPQHF; CDR3 DNA: TGTGCCAGCAGTGACAGGGGAGGCCATCAGCCCCAGCATTTT; D gene: TRBD1; clone size: NA; V gene: TRBV6-2/TRBV6-3; J gene: TRBJ1-5
CDR3 protein: CSVPLTGTTEAFF; CDR3 DNA: TGCAGCGTTCCCTTGACAGGGACAACTGAAGCTTTCTTT; D gene: TRBD1; clone size: many; V gene: TRBV29-1; J gene: TRBJ1-1
CDR3 protein: CASSQRGRGGMNTEAFF; CDR3 DNA: TGTGCCAGCAGCCAAAGGGGGAGGGGAGGAATGAACACTGAAGCTTTCTTT; D gene: NA; clone size: many; V gene: TRBV4-2; J gene: TRBJ1-1
CDR3 protein: CASSLGSGGTVASEQYF; CDR3 DNA: TGTGCCAGCAGCTTGGGGAGTGGCGGGACAGTCGCCTCCGAGCAGTACTTC; D gene: NA; clone size: NA; V gene: TRBV5-5; J gene: TRBJ2-7